At least ten counts were recorded for the clone carrying this TCR beta chain. Antigen unknown. The data were taken from a study of human T cells and chemical hapten exposure. The overall study: The patch tests put 0.01% DPC on the skin of the upper back and were read 6 days later. Points from the study as a whole: Expanded TCRs were compared with controls, and the expanded TCRs formed significantly more large CDR3 similarity clusters. Sensitizing with DPC caused no change in TCRs above 1 in 1000 frequency.

Time point given: patch test 2, 6 weeks after DPC sensitization. Treatment denoted: therapeutic diphenylcyclopropenone sensitization with weekly scalp DPC. Sequencing started from total RNA isolated from unfractionated whole blood. MiXCR, applied by TCRdb to the RACE reads, yields one record per CDR3 protein. Here the sample spans about 40,000 distinct CDR3 sequences, 3% to 4% being singletons. The CDR3 has 14 amino acids. Germline assignment: CDR1 GTSNPN and CDR2 SVGIG (reference sequence). V was shortened by 2 bases and J by 0 bases, with 5 bases between the two germline ends. The material sequenced was whole blood, taken in connection with sensitization to the hapten diphenylcyclopropenone (DPC). The chain couples TRBV30 to TRBJ2-6; D ambiguous. This TCR came from a man in his forties with alopecia areata. Some clones in this sample may be carry-over from other donors' samples. The CDR3 here is CAWSFGSGANVLTF. CDR3 bases: TGTGCCTGGAGTTTCGGCTCTGGGGCCAACGTCCTGACTTTC.